This T cell receptor (beta chain) was sequenced in a study of early T cells in non-severe SARS-CoV-2 infection. Study outcomes and limitations: Sequences matched to VDJdb favored anti-spike CD8 responses, while private and CD4 specificities were missed.

In germline, CDR1 is WSHSY, CDR2 SAAADI. The CDR3 consists of 14 residues. After removal of 6 bases from V and 5 bases from J, the junction contained 7 bases not matched to a gene. The sample holds many counts of this clonotype. Its target is not known. cDNA molecules, individually, were tagged with unique molecular identifiers. A single record per CDR3 protein comes from TCRdb applying MiXCR to the 5' RACE reads. The sample holds over 25,000 distinct CDR3 sequences; approximately 4.2% are singletons and the top ten take around 10%. Sequenced input: whole blood. This chain links TRBV10-2 with TRBJ2-7; 10 bases are a match to TRBD2. The receptor was isolated from an adult who was a healthcare worker with PCR-confirmed SARS-CoV-2 infection or an uninfected control (not recorded which). The CDR3 DNA reads as TGCGCCAGCAGACCCATAGCGGGAGGAAACGAGCAGTACTTC. This codes for CASRPIAGGNEQYF.